This T cell receptor (beta chain) was found in a study of PD-1 blockade in classical Hodgkin lymphoma. The study's findings and limits: With respect to the repertoire differences, their causes, possibly disease activity or prior therapy, remain undefined. Before treatment, TCR diversity in newly diagnosed patients was reportedly lower than in healthy donors.

Data came from immunoSEQ multiplex PCR; TCRdb stores just in-frame clones and leaves some out. The table has around 16,000 clones, around 84% seen once. As concerns this clone: As yet, its antigen is unknown.

The time point denotes: newly diagnosed, previously untreated cHL patient sample. Purification of CD4+ T cells from thawed PBMCs was performed via magnetic negative selection. A comparison was provided by newly diagnosed, untreated classical Hodgkin lymphoma PBMCs. The receptor comes from a human donor with classical Hodgkin lymphoma. The sequenced sample was CD4+ T cells from blood.

CDR3 protein: CAGMEKRLSSGANVLTF. The CDR3 bases are TGTGCCGGCATGGAAAAGCGACTAAGCTCTGGGGCCAACGTCCTGACTTTC. The J gene is TRBJ2-6, the V gene TRBV18, with TRBD2 as a possible D gene (5 bases). Trimming took 11 bases from V and 0 from J, leaving 20 bases between them. The CDR3 length is 17 residues. The germline V gene encodes CDR1 KGHSH and CDR2 LQKENI.